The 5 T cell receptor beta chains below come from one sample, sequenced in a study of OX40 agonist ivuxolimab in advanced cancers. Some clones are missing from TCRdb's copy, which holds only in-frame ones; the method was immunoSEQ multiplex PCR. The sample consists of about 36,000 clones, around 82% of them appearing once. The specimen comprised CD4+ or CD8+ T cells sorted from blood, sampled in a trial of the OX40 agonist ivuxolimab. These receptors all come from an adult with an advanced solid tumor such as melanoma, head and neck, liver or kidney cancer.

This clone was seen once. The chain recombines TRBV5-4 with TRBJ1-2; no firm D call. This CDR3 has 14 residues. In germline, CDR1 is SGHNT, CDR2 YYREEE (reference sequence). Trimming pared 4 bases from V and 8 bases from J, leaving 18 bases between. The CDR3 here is CASSLPGEYDGYTF. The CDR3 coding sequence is TGTGCCAGCAGCCTCCCAGGCGAGTATGACGGCTACACCTTC.

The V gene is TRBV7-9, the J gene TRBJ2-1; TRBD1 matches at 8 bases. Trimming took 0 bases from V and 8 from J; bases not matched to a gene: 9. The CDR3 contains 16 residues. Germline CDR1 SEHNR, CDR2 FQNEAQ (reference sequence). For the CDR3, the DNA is TGTGCCAGCAGCTTAGCCACAGGGGGATCGATCGATGAGCAGTTCTTC. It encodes CASSLATGGSIDEQFF.

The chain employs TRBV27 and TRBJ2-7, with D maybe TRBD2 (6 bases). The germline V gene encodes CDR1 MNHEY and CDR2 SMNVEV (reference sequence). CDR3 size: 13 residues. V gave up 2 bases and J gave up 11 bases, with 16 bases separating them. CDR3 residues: CASSLGRGIPEYF. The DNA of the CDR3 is TGTGCCAGCAGTTTAGGTCGGGGGATACCGGAGTACTTC.

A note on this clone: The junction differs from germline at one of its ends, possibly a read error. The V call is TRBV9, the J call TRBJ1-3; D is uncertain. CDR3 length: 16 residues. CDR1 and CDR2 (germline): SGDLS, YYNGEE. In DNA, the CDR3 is TGTGCCAGCAGCGCTACCCCATCAAATGACGGAAGCACCATATATTTT. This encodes CASSATPSNDGSTIYF.

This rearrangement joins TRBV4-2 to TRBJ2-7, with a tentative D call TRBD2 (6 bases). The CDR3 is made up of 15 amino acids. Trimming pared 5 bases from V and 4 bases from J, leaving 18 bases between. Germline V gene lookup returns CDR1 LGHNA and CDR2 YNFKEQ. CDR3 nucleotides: TGTGCCAGCAGCTTGGTCGGTAGCGGAGATTACGAGCAGTACTTC. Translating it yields CASSLVGSGDYEQYF.